This T cell receptor beta chain was recovered during a study of cytomegalovirus exposure and HLA in healthy donors. Whole-study results and caveats: Based on reports, TCR beta sequences accurately predicted HLA-A and HLA-B alleles for most subjects. A likely sequencing artifact accounted for one observed cluster of highly shared sequence variants.

In the PCR, 60 Vbeta and 13 Jbeta primers were used. TCRdb's copy holds only in-frame clones and misses some; the assay was immunoSEQ multiplex PCR. Of 120,000 to 150,000 clones detected, roughly four fifths appear once; the ten largest clones hold 1.3%. This CDR3 spans 13 amino acids. The V gene end was trimmed by 4 bases and the J gene end by 4 bases; junction bases not matched to a gene: 3. CDR1 and CDR2 from the germline V gene are SGHRS and YFSETQ. As for this clone: The antigen remains unidentified. This sample also contains other DNA sequences that code for the same CDR3.

The clonotype originates from a woman between 40 and 55 years old in good health and CMV-seronegative. Sequences were obtained from PBMCs. The chain combines TRBV5-1 with TRBJ2-5, with 8 bases identical to TRBD1. In DNA, the CDR3 is TGCGCCAGCAGCGCTCAGGGGGCAGAGACCCAGTACTTC. Translating it yields CASSAQGAETQYF. The whole variable domain, filled in from reference TRBV5-1 and TRBJ2-5, reads KAGVTQTPRYLIKTRGQQVTLSCSPISGHRSVSWYQQTPGQGLQFLFEYFSETQRNKGNFPGRFSGRQFSNSRSEMNVSTLELGDSALYLCASSAQGAETQYFGPGTRLLVL.